This T cell receptor (beta chain) was observed in a study of PD-1 blockade in classical Hodgkin lymphoma. A note on this clone: Its antigen is undetermined.

CDR3 length: 13 residues. V was shortened by 10 bases and J by 4 bases, with 16 bases between the two germline ends. Germline-derived CDR1 and CDR2 are WSHSY and SAAADI. The repertoire was sequenced with immunoSEQ multiplex PCR; TCRdb's copy has only in-frame clones and lacks some. Found here are roughly 51,000 clones, under 80% of them singletons; the top ten hold 12%. Study-wide results and limits: Significant TCR diversity gains by C4D1 occurred in CD4+ but not CD8+ cells.

Described time point: cycle 4 day 1 (C4D1), after 6 weeks of nivolumab. In every patient, relapse followed autologous stem cell transplantation, while exposure to brentuximab vedotin differed. This receptor was taken from a human donor with classical Hodgkin lymphoma. Material: peripheral blood mononuclear cells (PBMCs), obtained before the fourth cycle of nivolumab. J is TRBJ1-2 and V is TRBV10-2; D not resolved. CDR3 in amino acids: CATEGLNSYGYTF. The CDR3 nucleotides read TGCGCCACCGAAGGCCTCAACAGCTATGGCTACACCTTC.